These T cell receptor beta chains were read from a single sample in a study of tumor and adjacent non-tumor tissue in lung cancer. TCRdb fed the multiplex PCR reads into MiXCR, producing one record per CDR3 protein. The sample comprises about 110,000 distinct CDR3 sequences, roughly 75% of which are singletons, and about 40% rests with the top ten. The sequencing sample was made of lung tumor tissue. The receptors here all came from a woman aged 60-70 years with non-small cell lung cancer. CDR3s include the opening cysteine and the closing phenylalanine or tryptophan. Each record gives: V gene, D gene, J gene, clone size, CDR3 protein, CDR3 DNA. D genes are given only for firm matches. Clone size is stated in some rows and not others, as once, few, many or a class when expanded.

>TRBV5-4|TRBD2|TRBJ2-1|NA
CGSSLMTSGRLILYNEQFF
TGTGGCAGCAGCTTAATGACTAGCGGGAGGCTCATACTTTACAATGAGCAGTTCTTC
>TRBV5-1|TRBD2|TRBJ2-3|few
CASSERGGRDTDTQYF
TGCGCCAGCTCTGAGCGGGGGGGCCGGGACACAGATACGCAGTATTTT
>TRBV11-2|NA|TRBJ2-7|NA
CASNPNNGVYEQYF
TGTGCCAGCAACCCCAATAACGGGGTTTACGAGCAGTACTTC
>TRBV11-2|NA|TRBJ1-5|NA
CASSRDRGQPEHF
TGTGCCAGCTCCCGAGATAGGGGTCAACCCGAGCATTTT
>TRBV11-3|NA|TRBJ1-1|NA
CASSLVGVMNTEAFF
TGTGCCAGCAGTTTAGTTGGGGTCATGAACACTGAAGCTTTCTTT
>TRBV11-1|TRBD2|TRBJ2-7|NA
CARSIGTSGLFYEQYF
TGTGCCAGGAGCATCGGGACTAGCGGGTTATTCTACGAGCAGTACTTC
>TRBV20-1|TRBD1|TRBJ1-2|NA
CSAGGGQGSGKNYGYTF
TGCAGTGCAGGGGGCGGACAGGGGTCAGGAAAAAACTATGGCTACACCTTC
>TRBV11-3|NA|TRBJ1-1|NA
CSSSPQGLMTETFF
TGTTCCAGCAGCCCTCAGGGATTGATGACTGAAACTTTCTTT
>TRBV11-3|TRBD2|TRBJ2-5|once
CASNLVTSVKTQYF
TGTGCCAGCAACTTAGTGACTAGCGTGAAGACCCAGTACTTC
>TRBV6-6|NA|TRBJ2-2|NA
CASSGRTPGSCFF
NA
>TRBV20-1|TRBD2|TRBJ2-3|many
CSARASGIDTQYF
TGCAGTGCTAGGGCTAGCGGTATAGATACGCAGTATTTT
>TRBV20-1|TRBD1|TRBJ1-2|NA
CSARKEQGYGYIF
TGCAGTGCTAGAAAGGAACAGGGGTATGGCTACATCTTC
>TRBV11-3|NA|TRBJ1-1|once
CASRLKVNTETFF
TGTGCCAGCAGGCTTAAGGTGAACACTGAAACTTTCTTT
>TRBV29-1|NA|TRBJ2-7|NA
CNVAGSITGSYEQCF
TGCAATGTTGCGGGTTCAATTACGGGCTCCTACGAGCAGTGCTTC
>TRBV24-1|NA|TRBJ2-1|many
CATSDSRPYNEQFF
TGTGCCACCAGTGATTCACGTCCGTACAATGAGCAGTTCTTC
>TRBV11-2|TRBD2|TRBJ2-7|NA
CASNYGASGSYEQYF
TGTGCCAGCAACTACGGGGCTAGCGGGAGCTACGAGCAATACTTT
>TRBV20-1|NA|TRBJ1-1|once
CSARVPQNTETSF
TGCAGTGCTAGAGTGCCACAGAACACTGAAACTTCCTTT
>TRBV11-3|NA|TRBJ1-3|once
CAAREGSGKTIYF
TGTGCCGCCCGGGAGGGCTCTGGAAAGACCATATATTTT
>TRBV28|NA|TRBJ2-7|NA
CASDPYVEQYF
TGTGCCAGCGACCCCTATGTCGAGCAATACTTC
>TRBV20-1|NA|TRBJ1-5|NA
CRARDGLRTSNRPQHF
TGCAGAGCTAGAGACGGACTGAGAACTAGCAATCGGCCCCAGCATTTT
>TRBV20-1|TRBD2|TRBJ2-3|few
CSARAPLGTGLAGPSTDTQYF
TGCAGTGCTAGAGCCCCCCTAGGAACGGGACTAGCGGGACCTAGCACAGATACGCAGTATTTT
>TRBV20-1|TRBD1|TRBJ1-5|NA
CSARQGQGSDQPQHF
TGCAGTGCTAGGCAAGGACAGGGGAGCGATCAGCCCCAGCATTTT
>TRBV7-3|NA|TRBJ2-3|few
CASSPTPGAGTDTQYF
TGTGCCAGCAGCCCCACCCCAGGAGCTGGCACAGATACGCAGTATTTT
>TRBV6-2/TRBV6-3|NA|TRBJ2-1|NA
CAAVRWTPNEQFF
TGTGCAGCAGTCCGTTGGACTCCTAATGAGCAGTTCTTC
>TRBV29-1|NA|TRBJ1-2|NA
CSVDLWEVEYGHTF
TGCAGCGTTGATTTGTGGGAGGTCGAGTATGGCCACACCTTC
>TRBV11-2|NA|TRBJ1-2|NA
CASITLWGTAEINYGYAF
TGTGCCAGCATTACTCTATGGGGCACCGCAGAAATTAACTATGGCTACGCCTTC
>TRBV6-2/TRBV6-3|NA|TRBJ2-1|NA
CTSSPRRDNYNEQFF
TGTACCAGCAGCCCTAGACGGGACAACTACAATGAGCAGTTCTTC